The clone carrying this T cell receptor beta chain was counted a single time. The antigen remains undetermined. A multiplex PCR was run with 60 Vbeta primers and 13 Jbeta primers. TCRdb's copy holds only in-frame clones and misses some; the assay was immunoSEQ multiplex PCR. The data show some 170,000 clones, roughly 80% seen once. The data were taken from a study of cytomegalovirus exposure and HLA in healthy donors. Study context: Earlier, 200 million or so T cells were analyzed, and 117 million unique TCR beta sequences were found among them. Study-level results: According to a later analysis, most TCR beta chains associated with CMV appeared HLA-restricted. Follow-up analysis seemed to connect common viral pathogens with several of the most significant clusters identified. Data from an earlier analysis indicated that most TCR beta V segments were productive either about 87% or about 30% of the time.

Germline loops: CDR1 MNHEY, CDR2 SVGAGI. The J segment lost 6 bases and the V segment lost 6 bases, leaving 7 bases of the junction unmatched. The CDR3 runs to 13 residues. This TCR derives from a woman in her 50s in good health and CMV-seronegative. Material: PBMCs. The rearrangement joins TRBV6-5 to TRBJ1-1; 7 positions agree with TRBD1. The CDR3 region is CASSSTGRPEAFF. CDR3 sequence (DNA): TGTGCCAGCAGCTCGACAGGGCGGCCTGAAGCTTTCTTT.